The 14 T cell receptor beta chains listed next were all sequenced from one sample in a study of cytomegalovirus exposure and HLA in healthy donors. Vbeta (60) and Jbeta (13) primers were used in the PCR. Repertoires were generated with immunoSEQ multiplex PCR, while TCRdb's copy carries only in-frame clones and drops some. The data contain about 120,000 clones, 75% to 90% of them singletons. What was sequenced was PBMCs. These receptors came from a man aged 18 to 29 in good health and CMV-seropositive.

In the case of this clone: Here the CDR3 omits its conserved ending phenylalanine or tryptophan, so a read error is the likely source. V usage is TRBV5-8 and J usage is TRBJ1-5; no reliable D call. CDR1 and CDR2 from the germline V gene are SGHTS and YDEGEE. CDR3 length: 14 residues. V shed 7 bases and J shed 5 bases, with 16 bases lying between them. CDR3 residues: CASGAEGFDQPQHL. The CDR3 DNA reads TGTGCCAGCGGTGCGGAAGGCTTCGATCAGCCCCAGCATCTT.

The chain has TRBV18 and TRBJ1-1; unclear D gene. Germline CDR1 is KGHSH and CDR2 is LQKENI. This CDR3 contains 14 residues. Trimming pared 0 bases from V and 7 bases from J, leaving 12 bases between. The CDR3 coding sequence is TGTGCCAGCTCACCACCGGCGGGCGTCGGTGAAGCTTTCTTT. Translated, it gives CASSPPAGVGEAFF.

The J gene is TRBJ2-3, the V gene TRBV6-5; 7 nucleotides align to TRBD2. CDR1 is MNHEY, CDR2 SVGAGI, per germline. The CDR3 totals 13 residues. V was clipped by 9 bases and J by 5 bases; unmatched bases: 8. CDR3 sequence reads: CASKRGGEDTQYF. DNA for the CDR3: TGTGCCAGTAAGAGGGGAGGGGAAGATACGCAGTATTTT.

J is TRBJ1-1 and V is TRBV28; D is unresolved. V dropped 7 bases and J dropped 1 base, with 7 bases sitting between them. CDR1 is MDHEN, CDR2 SYDVKM, per germline. The CDR3 loop spans 12 amino acids. This CDR3 reads CASIRGNTEAFF. The CDR3 nucleotides are TGTGCCAGCATTCGGGGGAACACTGAAGCTTTCTTT.

This chain joins TRBV27 and TRBJ1-6; no clear D gene. Germline-derived CDR1 and CDR2 are MNHEY and SMNVEV (reference sequence). V was pared by 2 bases and J by 13 bases, with 18 bases between. The CDR3 runs 15 residues. The CDR3 DNA sequence: TGTGCCAGCAGTTTAATGTCCGGGAGGAATTGGCCCCTCCACTTT. Protein sequence: CASSLMSGRNWPLHF.

This clone appeared once. This chain connects TRBV28 to TRBJ2-7; no clear D gene. Trimming took 7 bases from V and 3 from J, leaving 10 bases between them. The CDR3 has 12 amino acids. CDR1 and CDR2 from the germline V gene are MDHEN and SYDVKM. The CDR3 sequence is CASNDGDYEQYF. The CDR3 DNA reads TGTGCCAGCAATGATGGAGACTACGAGCAGTACTTC.

This chain connects TRBV27 to TRBJ1-6, with D possibly matching TRBD1 (6 bases). Germline-derived CDR1 and CDR2 are MNHEY and SMNVEV (reference sequence). This CDR3 contains 16 residues. V gave up 5 bases and J gave up 5 bases, with 16 bases separating them. Here the CDR3 reads CASSHLGQSNNSPLHF. CDR3 sequence (DNA): TGTGCCAGCAGTCATCTCGGACAGAGCAATAATTCACCCCTCCACTTT.

The chain links TRBV7-9 to TRBJ2-7; the D is unclear. CDR1 and CDR2 (germline): SEHNR, FQNEAQ (reference sequence). Trimming took 3 bases from V and 0 from J, leaving 9 bases between them. The CDR3 contains 14 residues. Here the CDR3 reads CASSFTVSSYEQYF. DNA of the CDR3: TGTGCCAGCAGCTTCACGGTATCCTCCTACGAGCAGTACTTC. The complete variable domain, with remaining parts taken from reference TRBV7-9 and TRBJ2-7, reads DTGVSQNPRHKITKRGQNVTFRCDPISEHNRLYWYRQTLGQGPEFLTYFQNEAQLEKSRLLSDRFSAERPKGSFSTLEIQRTEQGDSAMYLCASSFTVSSYEQYFGPGTRLTVT.

The chain links TRBV28 to TRBJ1-1; D unresolved. Germline V gene data show CDR1 as MDHEN and CDR2 as SYDVKM. With 5 bases removed from V and 4 bases from J, the gap between germline ends came to 11 bases. CDR3 size: 13 residues. The CDR3 loop reads CASSKAGSTEAFF. Here the CDR3 DNA reads TGTGCCAGCAGTAAGGCCGGGAGCACTGAAGCTTTCTTT. The full variable domain, with the rest looked up from reference TRBV28 and TRBJ1-1, is DVKVTQSSRYLVKRTGEKVFLECVQDMDHENMFWYRQDPGLGLRLIYFSYDVKMKEKGDIPEGYSVSREKKERFSLILESASTNQTSMYLCASSKAGSTEAFFGQGTRLTVV.

The J gene is TRBJ2-1, the V gene TRBV2, with 13 bases fitting TRBD2. V lost 6 bases, J lost 0 bases, and 14 bases stayed unmatched. Looked up from germline, CDR1 is SNHLY and CDR2 is FYNNEI. The CDR3 extends over 20 amino acids. The CDR3 DNA is TGTGCCAGCAGCCGGCCCCAGGGACTAGCGGGGCCGAGCTCCTACAATGAGCAGTTCTTC. Protein product: CASSRPQGLAGPSSYNEQFF.

The genes are TRBV9 and TRBJ1-5; TRBD1 aligns across 9 bases. The germline gives CDR1 SGDLS, CDR2 YYNGEE. Trimming removed 9 bases from V and 2 bases from J; junction bases left unmatched: 3. The CDR3 has 13 amino acids. The chain's CDR3 is CATRDRGNQPQHF. The CDR3 bases are TGTGCCACTCGGGACAGGGGCAATCAGCCCCAGCATTTT. Supplemented by reference TRBV9 and TRBJ1-5, the full variable domain reads DSGVTQTPKHLITATGQRVTLRCSPRSGDLSVYWYQQSLDQGLQFLIQYYNGEERAKGNILERFSAQQFPDLHSELNLSSLELGDSALYFCATRDRGNQPQHFGDGTRLSIL.

This rearrangement joins TRBV5-1 to TRBJ1-2; the match to TRBD1 covers 9 bases. The CDR3 is 15 amino acids. The J segment lost 3 bases and the V segment lost 4 bases, leaving 7 bases of the junction unmatched. In germline, CDR1 is SGHRS, CDR2 YFSETQ. Here the CDR3 DNA reads TGCGCCAGCAGCCAAGGACAGGGGCGGGACTATGGCTACACCTTC. Amino acid sequence: CASSQGQGRDYGYTF. The whole variable domain, remainder taken from reference TRBV5-1 and TRBJ1-2, is KAGVTQTPRYLIKTRGQQVTLSCSPISGHRSVSWYQQTPGQGLQFLFEYFSETQRNKGNFPGRFSGRQFSNSRSEMNVSTLELGDSALYLCASSQGQGRDYGYTFGSGTRLTVV.

The rearrangement links TRBV7-9 to TRBJ1-4; no reliable D call. This CDR3 is built from 14 residues. Trimming pared 7 bases from V and 3 bases from J, leaving 12 bases between. Germline V gene lookup returns CDR1 SEHNR and CDR2 FQNEAQ (reference sequence). The DNA of the CDR3 is TGTGCCAGCAAAAAAAAGTCGGCTAATGAAAAACTGTTTTTT. Amino acids: CASKKKSANEKLFF.

The chain is built from TRBV13 and TRBJ2-3; 12 nucleotides align to TRBD2. The CDR3 is 16 residues long. Germline CDR1 PRHDT, CDR2 FYEKMQ (reference sequence). J gave up 6 bases and V 5 bases, and 9 bases lay outside the gene matches. The chain's CDR3 is CASSPSTSGGRDTQYF. The CDR3 DNA is TGTGCCAGCAGCCCCTCAACTAGCGGGGGGCGGGATACGCAGTATTTT.